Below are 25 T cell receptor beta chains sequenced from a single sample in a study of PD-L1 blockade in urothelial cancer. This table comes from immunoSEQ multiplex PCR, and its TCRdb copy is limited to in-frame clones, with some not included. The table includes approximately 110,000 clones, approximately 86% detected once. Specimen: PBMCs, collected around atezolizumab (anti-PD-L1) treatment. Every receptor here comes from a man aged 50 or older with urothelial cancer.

The chain's CDR3 is CASSLVSLREQFF. The CDR3 region has the DNA TGTGCCAGCAGCTTAGTCAGTTTACGTGAGCAGTTCTTC. This rearrangement joins TRBV7-9 to TRBJ2-1; D is ambiguous. Trimming removed 1 base at V and 9 bases at J, with 10 bases between. The CDR3 is 13 amino acids. CDR1 is SEHNR, CDR2 FQNEAQ, per germline (reference sequence).

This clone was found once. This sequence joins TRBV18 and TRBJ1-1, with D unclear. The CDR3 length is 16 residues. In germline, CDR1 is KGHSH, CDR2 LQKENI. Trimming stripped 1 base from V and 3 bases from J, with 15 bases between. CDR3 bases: TGTGCCAGCTCACCACTTTCTCCGGGAGGCGACACTGAAGCTTTCTTT. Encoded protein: CASSPLSPGGDTEAFF.

Here the CDR3 reads CASSPLDADRGNEQFF. The DNA for the CDR3 is TGTGCCAGCAGCCCACTTGATGCGGACAGGGGAAATGAGCAGTTCTTC. The chain couples TRBV7-3 to TRBJ2-1, with TRBD1 matching 9 bases. The CDR3 contains 16 residues. V trimming: 5 bases; J trimming: 7 bases; junction bases outside the gene matches: 12. Germline V lookup: CDR1 SGHTA, CDR2 FQGTGA. The full variable domain, its missing parts supplied by reference TRBV7-3 and TRBJ2-1, is GAGVSQTPSNKVTEKGKYVELRCDPISGHTALYWYRQSLGQGPEFLIYFQGTGAADDSGLPNDRFFAVRPEGSVSTLKIQRTERGDSAVYLCASSPLDADRGNEQFFGPGTRLTVL.

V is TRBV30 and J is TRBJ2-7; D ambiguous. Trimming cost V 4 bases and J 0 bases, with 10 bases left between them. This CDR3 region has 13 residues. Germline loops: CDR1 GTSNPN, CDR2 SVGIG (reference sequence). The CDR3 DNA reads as TGTGCCTGGACTAGGCGCGGCTCCTACGAGCAGTACTTC. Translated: CAWTRRGSYEQYF.

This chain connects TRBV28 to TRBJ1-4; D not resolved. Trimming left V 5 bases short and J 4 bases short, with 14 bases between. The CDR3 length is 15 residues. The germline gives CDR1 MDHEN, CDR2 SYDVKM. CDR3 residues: CASSRGPGFNEKLFF. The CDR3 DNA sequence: TGTGCCAGCAGTCGCGGCCCGGGATTTAATGAAAAACTGTTTTTT. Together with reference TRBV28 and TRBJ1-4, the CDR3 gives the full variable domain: DVKVTQSSRYLVKRTGEKVFLECVQDMDHENMFWYRQDPGLGLRLIYFSYDVKMKEKGDIPEGYSVSREKKERFSLILESASTNQTSMYLCASSRGPGFNEKLFFGSGTQLSVL.

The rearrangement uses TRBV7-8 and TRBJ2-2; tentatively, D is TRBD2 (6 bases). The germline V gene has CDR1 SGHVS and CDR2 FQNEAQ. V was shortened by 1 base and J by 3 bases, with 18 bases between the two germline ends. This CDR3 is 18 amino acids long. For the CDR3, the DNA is TGTGCCAGCAGCTTAGTCTGGGGCGGGATCTCGGACACCGGGGAGCTGTTTTTT. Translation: CASSLVWGGISDTGELFF.

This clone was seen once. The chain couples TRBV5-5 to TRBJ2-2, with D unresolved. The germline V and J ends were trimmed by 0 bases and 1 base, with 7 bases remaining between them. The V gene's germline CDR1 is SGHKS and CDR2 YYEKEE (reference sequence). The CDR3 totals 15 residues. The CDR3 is CASSLAPWNTGELFF. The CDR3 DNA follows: TGTGCCAGCAGCTTGGCTCCCTGGAACACCGGGGAGCTGTTTTTT.

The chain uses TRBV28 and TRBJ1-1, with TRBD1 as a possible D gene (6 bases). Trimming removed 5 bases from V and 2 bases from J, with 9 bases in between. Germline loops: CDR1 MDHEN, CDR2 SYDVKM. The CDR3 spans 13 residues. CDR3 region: CASSGTTNTEAFF. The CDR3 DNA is TGTGCCAGCAGTGGGACAACTAACACTGAAGCTTTCTTT.

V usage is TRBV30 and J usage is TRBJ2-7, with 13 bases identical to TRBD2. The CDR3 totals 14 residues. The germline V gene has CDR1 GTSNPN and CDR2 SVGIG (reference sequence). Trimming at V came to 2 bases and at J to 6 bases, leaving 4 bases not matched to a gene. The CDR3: CAWSWGLAGPEQYF. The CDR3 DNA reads TGTGCCTGGAGTTGGGGACTAGCGGGACCCGAGCAGTACTTC. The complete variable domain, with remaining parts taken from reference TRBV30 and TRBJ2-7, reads SQTIHQWPATLVQPVGSPLSLECTVEGTSNPNLYWYRQAAGRGLQLLFYSVGIGQISSEVPQNLSASRPQDRQFILSSKKLLLSDSGFYLCAWSWGLAGPEQYFGPGTRLTVT.

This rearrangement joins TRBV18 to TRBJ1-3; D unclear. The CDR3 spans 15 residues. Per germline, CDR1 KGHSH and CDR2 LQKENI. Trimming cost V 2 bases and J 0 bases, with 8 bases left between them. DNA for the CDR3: TGTGCCAGCTCACCAGGACTTTACTCTGGAAACACCATATATTTT. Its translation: CASSPGLYSGNTIYF.

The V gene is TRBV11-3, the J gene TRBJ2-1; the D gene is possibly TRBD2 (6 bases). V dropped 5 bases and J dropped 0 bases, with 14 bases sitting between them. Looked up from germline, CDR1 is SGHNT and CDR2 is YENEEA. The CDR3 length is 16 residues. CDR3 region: CASSPQRASSYNEQFF. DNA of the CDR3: TGTGCCAGCAGCCCCCAGCGGGCGAGCTCCTACAATGAGCAGTTCTTC.

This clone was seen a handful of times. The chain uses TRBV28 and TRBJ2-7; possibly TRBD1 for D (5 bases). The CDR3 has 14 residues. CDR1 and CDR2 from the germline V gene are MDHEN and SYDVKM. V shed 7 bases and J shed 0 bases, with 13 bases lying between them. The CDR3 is CASKPRQNSYEQYF. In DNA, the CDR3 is TGTGCCAGCAAGCCCAGACAGAACTCCTACGAGCAGTACTTC.

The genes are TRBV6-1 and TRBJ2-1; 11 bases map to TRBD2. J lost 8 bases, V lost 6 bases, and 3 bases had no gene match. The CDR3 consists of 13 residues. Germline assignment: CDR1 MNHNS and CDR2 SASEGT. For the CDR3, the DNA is TGTGCCAGCAGACTAGCGGGAGTTGATGAGCAGTTCTTC. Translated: CASRLAGVDEQFF.

The CDR3 nucleotides read TGTGCCAGCAGTTTCGACAGGGCGGAGGGAAACACCATATATTTT. Residues: CASSFDRAEGNTIYF. The V and J genes are TRBV6-1 and TRBJ1-3, with 7 positions matching TRBD1. Losses at the gene ends were 5 bases for V and 4 bases for J; bases not matched to a gene: 8. In germline, CDR1 is MNHNS, CDR2 SASEGT. CDR3 length: 15 amino acids.

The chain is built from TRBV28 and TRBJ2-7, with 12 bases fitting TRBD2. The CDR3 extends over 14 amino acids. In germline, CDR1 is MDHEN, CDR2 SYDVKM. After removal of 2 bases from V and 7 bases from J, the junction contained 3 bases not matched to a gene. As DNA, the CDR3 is TGTGCCAGCAGTTTAAGCCTAGCGGGAGGGGAGCAGTACTTC. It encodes CASSLSLAGGEQYF.

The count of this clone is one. The CDR3 loop reads CASSSAGGPIEQFF. The DNA of the CDR3 is TGTGCCAGCAGTAGCGCGGGAGGGCCGATTGAGCAGTTCTTC. The chain employs TRBV6-1 and TRBJ2-1; the match to TRBD2 covers 9 bases. The CDR3 loop spans 14 amino acids. The junction had 8 bases not matched to a gene; V was cut back by 5 bases and J by 9 bases. Germline values: CDR1 MNHNS, CDR2 SASEGT.

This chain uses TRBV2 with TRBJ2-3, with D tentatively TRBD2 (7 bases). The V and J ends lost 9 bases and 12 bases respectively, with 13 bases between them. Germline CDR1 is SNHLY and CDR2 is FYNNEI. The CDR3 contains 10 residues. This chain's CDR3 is CARAGARQYF. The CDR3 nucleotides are TGTGCCAGGGCGGGGGCCCGCCAGTATTTT.

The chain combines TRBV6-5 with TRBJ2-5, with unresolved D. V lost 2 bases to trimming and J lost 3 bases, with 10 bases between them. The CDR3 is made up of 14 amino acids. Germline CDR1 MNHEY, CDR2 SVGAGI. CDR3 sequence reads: CASSYSQEEETQYF. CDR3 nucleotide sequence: TGTGCCAGCAGTTACAGCCAGGAAGAAGAGACCCAGTACTTC.

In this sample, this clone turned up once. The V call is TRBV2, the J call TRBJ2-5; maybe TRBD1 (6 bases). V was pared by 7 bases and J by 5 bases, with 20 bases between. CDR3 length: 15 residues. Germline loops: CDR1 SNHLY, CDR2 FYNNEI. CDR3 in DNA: TGTGCCAGCAACCCGCAGGACAGTCGGAGGGAGACCCAGTACTTC. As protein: CASNPQDSRRETQYF.

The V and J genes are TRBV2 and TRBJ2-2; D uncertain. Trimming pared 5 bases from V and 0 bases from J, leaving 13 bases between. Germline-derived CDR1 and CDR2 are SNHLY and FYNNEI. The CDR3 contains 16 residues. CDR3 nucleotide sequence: TGTGCCAGCAGTCCATCCCGGAGCGCGAACACCGGGGAGCTGTTTTTT. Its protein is CASSPSRSANTGELFF. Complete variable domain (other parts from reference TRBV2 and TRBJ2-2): EPEVTQTPSHQVTQMGQEVILRCVPISNHLYFYWYRQILGQKVEFLVSFYNNEISEKSEIFDDQFSVERPDGSNFTLKIRSTKLEDSAMYFCASSPSRSANTGELFFGEGSRLTVL.

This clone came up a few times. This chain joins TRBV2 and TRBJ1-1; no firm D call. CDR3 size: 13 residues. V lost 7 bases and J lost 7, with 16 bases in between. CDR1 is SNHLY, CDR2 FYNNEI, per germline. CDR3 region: CASTVRIAGEAFF. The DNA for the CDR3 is TGTGCCAGCACGGTCAGAATCGCGGGTGAAGCTTTCTTT. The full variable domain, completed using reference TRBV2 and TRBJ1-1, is EPEVTQTPSHQVTQMGQEVILRCVPISNHLYFYWYRQILGQKVEFLVSFYNNEISEKSEIFDDQFSVERPDGSNFTLKIRSTKLEDSAMYFCASTVRIAGEAFFGQGTRLTVV.

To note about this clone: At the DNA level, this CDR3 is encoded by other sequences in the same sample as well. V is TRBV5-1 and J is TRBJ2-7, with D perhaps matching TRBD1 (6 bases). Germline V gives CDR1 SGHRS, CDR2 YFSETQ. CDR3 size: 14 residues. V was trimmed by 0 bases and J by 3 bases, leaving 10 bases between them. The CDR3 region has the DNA TGCGCCAGCAGCTTGGGGGCAGGGGTCTACGAGCAGTACTTC. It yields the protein CASSLGAGVYEQYF. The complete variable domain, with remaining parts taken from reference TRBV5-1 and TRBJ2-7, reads KAGVTQTPRYLIKTRGQQVTLSCSPISGHRSVSWYQQTPGQGLQFLFEYFSETQRNKGNFPGRFSGRQFSNSRSEMNVSTLELGDSALYLCASSLGAGVYEQYFGPGTRLTVT.

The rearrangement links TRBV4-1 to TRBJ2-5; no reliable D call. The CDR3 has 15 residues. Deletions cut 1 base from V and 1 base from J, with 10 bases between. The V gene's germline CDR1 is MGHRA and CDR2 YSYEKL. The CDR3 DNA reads TGCGCCAGCAGCCAAGTGCGGTCAGTCCAAGAGACCCAGTACTTC. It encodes CASSQVRSVQETQYF.

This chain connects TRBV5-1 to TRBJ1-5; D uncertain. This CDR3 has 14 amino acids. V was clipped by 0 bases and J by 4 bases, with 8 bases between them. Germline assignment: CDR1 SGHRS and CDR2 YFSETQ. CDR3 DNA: TGCGCCAGCAGCTTGGAGTCAGGTAATCAGCCCCAGCATTTT. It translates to CASSLESGNQPQHF.

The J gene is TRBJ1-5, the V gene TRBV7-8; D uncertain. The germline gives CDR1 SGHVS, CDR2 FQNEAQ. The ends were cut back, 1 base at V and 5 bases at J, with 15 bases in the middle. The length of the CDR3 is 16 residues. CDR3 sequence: CASSLGYRELHQPQHF. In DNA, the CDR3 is TGTGCCAGCAGCTTAGGATACCGGGAGTTGCATCAGCCCCAGCATTTT.